These T cell receptor beta chains were read from a single sample in a study of blood T cell repertoires in COVID-19. Profiling relied on immunoSEQ multiplex PCR, and the TCRdb table lists in-frame clones only, not all of them. Of 270,000 or so clones in the sample, around 81% are singletons; the top ten hold 2.5% to 3%. Sequenced material: peripheral blood. The receptors were gathered from an older woman with active or convalescent COVID-19. The CDR3 runs from the conserved cysteine through the conserved F or W. Each record gives: CDR3 DNA, CDR3 protein, J gene, V gene, D gene, clone size. The D gene is left open where the match is weak. Some rows mark clone size as missing; the rest say once, few, many or name a class of expanded clone.

TGTGCCTGGAGTGGGGGGGGAGGCTACACCTTC | CAWSGGGGYTF | TRBJ1-2 | TRBV30 | - | -
TGTGCCAGCATCCGAGACAGTAACTATGGCTACACCTTC | CASIRDSNYGYTF | TRBJ1-2 | TRBV6-5 | - | -
TGTGCCAGCCGGACAGGGGTTAACTATGGCTACACCTTC | CASRTGVNYGYTF | TRBJ1-2 | TRBV27 | TRBD1 | once
TGTGCCAGCAGTGATCACGGGACAGCCTACAATGAGCAGTTCTTC | CASSDHGTAYNEQFF | TRBJ2-1 | TRBV9 | TRBD1 | -
TGTGCCAGCAGCGCGGGGGGGCTCCTTCGGGATACGCAGTATTTT | CASSAGGLLRDTQYF | TRBJ2-3 | TRBV7-2 | TRBD2 | -
TGTGCCAGCAGCTACCGACCAACAGGGAATGGCTACACCTTC | CASSYRPTGNGYTF | TRBJ1-2 | TRBV3-1/TRBV3-2 | - | -
TGTGCCAGTCTCCCGACTAGCGCTACGTACAATGAGCAGTTCTTC | CASLPTSATYNEQFF | TRBJ2-1 | TRBV19 | TRBD2 | -
TGTGCCAGCAGCGTAGTCAGGGATCCGGGTGTTCTCTACTTC | CASSVVRDPGVLYF | TRBJ2-7 | TRBV9 | - | -
TGTGCCAGCAGCCCTTCGTCCGGGAGTGGCTACGAGCAGTACTTC | CASSPSSGSGYEQYF | TRBJ2-7 | TRBV7-8 | - | -
TGTGCCAGCAGTTACGTACACCAGGGGCGCCACGAGCAGTACTTC | CASSYVHQGRHEQYF | TRBJ2-7 | TRBV6-2/TRBV6-3 | - | -
TGTGCCAGCAGTGATCTTGGTCTGCGAACGCCCCAGCATTTT | CASSDLGLRTPQHF | TRBJ1-5 | TRBV6-1 | - | -
TGTGCCAGTAGTACCCAGCGGGGGAACAATGAGCAGTTCTTC | CASSTQRGNNEQFF | TRBJ2-1 | TRBV19 | TRBD2 | once
TGTGCCAGCAGCTCCTACCGGGGAAATCAGCCCCAGCATTTT | CASSSYRGNQPQHF | TRBJ1-5 | TRBV5-6 | - | -
TGTGCCAGCAGCGGGGCCGATCTGTGGGGAGGGTATACGCAGTATTTT | CASSGADLWGGYTQYF | TRBJ2-3 | TRBV9 | TRBD2 | -
TGTGCCAGCAGTCCCGCCACCGCACTTTATAGCAATCAGCCCCAGCATTTT | CASSPATALYSNQPQHF | TRBJ1-5 | TRBV6-6 | - | -
TGTGCCAGCAGAAACAGCCTCCACTCTGGGGCCAACGTCCTGACTTTC | CASRNSLHSGANVLTF | TRBJ2-6 | TRBV25-1 | - | -
TGTGCCAGCAGTGTAGAACGGAGCAATGAGCAGTTCTTC | CASSVERSNEQFF | TRBJ2-1 | TRBV2 | - | -
TGTGCCAGCAGCCCACCTACGACAGGGGCCCGAATATATTTT | CASSPPTTGARIYF | TRBJ1-3 | TRBV7-9 | TRBD1 | -
TGTGCCAGCAGCCAAGACTCCCCCGGGACAGATTTCTACGAGCAGTACTTC | CASSQDSPGTDFYEQYF | TRBJ2-7 | TRBV4-2 | TRBD1 | -
TGTGCCAGCAGCCCTAGAATGTTCACTGAAGCTTTCTTT | CASSPRMFTEAFF | TRBJ1-1 | TRBV5-7 | - | -
TGTGCCAGCAGTTCCCTCCCACCGGGACTTCGTAGCAATGAGCAGTTCTTC | CASSSLPPGLRSNEQFF | TRBJ2-1 | TRBV25-1 | - | -
TGTGCCAGCAGCCCATACAGAGGGATTGATTCACCCCTCCACTTT | CASSPYRGIDSPLHF | TRBJ1-6 | TRBV3-1/TRBV3-2 | - | -
TGTGCCAGCAGCCCGGTCGAGCAATTTTCACCCCTCCACTTT | CASSPVEQFSPLHF | TRBJ1-6 | TRBV7-9 | - | few
TGCGCCAGCAGCGCACAAACAGGGGAAGGAAACACCATATATTTT | CASSAQTGEGNTIYF | TRBJ1-3 | TRBV5-1 | TRBD1 | few
TGTGCCAGCAGCGTCGCGGCGGGACAGGGTAGCTATGGCTACACCTTC | CASSVAAGQGSYGYTF | TRBJ1-2 | TRBV9 | TRBD1 | few
TGTGCCAGCAGTGGCCGCGGGCGGTTCTTC | CASSGRGRFF | TRBJ2-1 | TRBV7-8 | - | -
TGTGCCAGCAGCGTAGGAGGTTCCTTTCAAGAGACCCAGTACTTC | CASSVGGSFQETQYF | TRBJ2-5 | TRBV9 | - | -
TGTGCCAGCAGTTTCACCCTGGCGGTGAACACTGAAGCTTTCTTT | CASSFTLAVNTEAFF | TRBJ1-1 | TRBV27 | - | -
TGTGCCAGCAGCCAAGAAGGGGGGGCATGGAATGAGCAGTTCTTC | CASSQEGGAWNEQFF | TRBJ2-1 | TRBV4-2 | - | -
TGCAGTGCTAGTTCCCAGTACGAGCAGTACTTC | CSASSQYEQYF | TRBJ2-7 | TRBV20-1 | - | -
TGTGCCAGCAGCCAGTCACAGGTATACGAGCAGTACTTC | CASSQSQVYEQYF | TRBJ2-7 | TRBV3-1/TRBV3-2 | - | -
TGTGCCAGCAGCCGACAGGGTTTCGGCTACACCTTC | CASSRQGFGYTF | TRBJ1-2 | TRBV12-3/TRBV12-4 | TRBD1 | once
TGTGCCAGCAGCACAGGGACAGGGGGGACCGGGGAGCTGTTTTTT | CASSTGTGGTGELFF | TRBJ2-2 | TRBV9 | TRBD1 | -
TGTGCCAGCAGTTACTCGTGGGAGACTAGCAGGGTGCCCCAGTACTTC | CASSYSWETSRVPQYF | TRBJ2-5 | TRBV6-5 | TRBD2 | -
TGTGCCAGTGGGAAGAACAGGGGGTACAATGAGCAGTTCTTC | CASGKNRGYNEQFF | TRBJ2-1 | TRBV19 | TRBD1 | -
TGTGCCAGCAGTTTGGGAGGCATAAATCAGCCCCAGCATTTT | CASSLGGINQPQHF | TRBJ1-5 | TRBV27 | - | -
TGTGCCAGCAGCGTAGCGGGAGGGGAAATCTATGGCTACACCTTC | CASSVAGGEIYGYTF | TRBJ1-2 | TRBV9 | - | -
TGTGCCAGCAGTTCGATAGGGGCGGACACTGAAGCTTTCTTT | CASSSIGADTEAFF | TRBJ1-1 | TRBV6-5 | - | -
TGCGCCAGCAGCGGGGAGACCCAGTACTTC | CASSGETQYF | TRBJ2-5 | TRBV10-1 | - | -
TGTGCCAGTAGCCACCTGGACAGGGGGCGAGGGAACACTGAAGCTTTCTTT | CASSHLDRGRGNTEAFF | TRBJ1-1 | TRBV19 | TRBD1 | -
TGTGCCAGCACGGTCTTACCAGCCAAAAACATTCAGTACTTC | CASTVLPAKNIQYF | TRBJ2-4 | TRBV2 | - | -
TGCGCCAGCAGCCAAGTCGTCAGGGGAACCAATGAGCAGTTCTTC | CASSQVVRGTNEQFF | TRBJ2-1 | TRBV4-3 | - | -
TGTGCCAGCAGCCAGGGGACTAGCTACGAGCAGTACTTC | CASSQGTSYEQYF | TRBJ2-7 | TRBV3-1/TRBV3-2 | TRBD2 | once
TGTGCCACCAGCAGAGAGCGAGGACAGACCTACGAGCAGTACTTC | CATSRERGQTYEQYF | TRBJ2-7 | TRBV15 | - | -
TGTGCCAGCTCACAAGGGACCGGAGGGGACACTGAAGCTTTCTTT | CASSQGTGGDTEAFF | TRBJ1-1 | TRBV18 | - | -
TGTGCCAGCAGCGACACCTTAAGGTACGAGCAGTACTTC | CASSDTLRYEQYF | TRBJ2-7 | TRBV6-5 | - | -